The clone carrying this T cell receptor beta chain turned up a few times. Its antigen is as yet unknown. Template switching supplied a universal primer site; unique molecular identifiers were carried on the cDNA. One entry per CDR3 protein, called by TCRdb with MiXCR from the 5' RACE reads. The repertoire has some 300,000 distinct CDR3 sequences, 12% of them found once; the top ten carry just over 7%. The sample comes from a study of identical twins. The germline V gene encodes CDR1 SSHAT and CDR2 FNYEAQ (reference sequence). V shed 5 bases, J shed 3 bases, and the junction held 6 bases outside the gene matches. The CDR3 runs 14 residues. Findings and limits, study-wide: Zero-insertion analyses were open to partial confounding by invariant MAIT and iNKT cells.

These data also formed part of another study, on yellow fever vaccine responses in identical twins.

Material: CD8+ T cells sorted from blood. The genes are TRBV7-7 and TRBJ2-7, with 8 bases lining up with TRBD1. This TCR came from a woman between 18 and 29 years old in good health. CDR3 region: CASSPNDRGYEQYF. Written as DNA, the CDR3 is TGTGCCAGCAGCCCGAATGACAGGGGCTACGAGCAGTACTTC.